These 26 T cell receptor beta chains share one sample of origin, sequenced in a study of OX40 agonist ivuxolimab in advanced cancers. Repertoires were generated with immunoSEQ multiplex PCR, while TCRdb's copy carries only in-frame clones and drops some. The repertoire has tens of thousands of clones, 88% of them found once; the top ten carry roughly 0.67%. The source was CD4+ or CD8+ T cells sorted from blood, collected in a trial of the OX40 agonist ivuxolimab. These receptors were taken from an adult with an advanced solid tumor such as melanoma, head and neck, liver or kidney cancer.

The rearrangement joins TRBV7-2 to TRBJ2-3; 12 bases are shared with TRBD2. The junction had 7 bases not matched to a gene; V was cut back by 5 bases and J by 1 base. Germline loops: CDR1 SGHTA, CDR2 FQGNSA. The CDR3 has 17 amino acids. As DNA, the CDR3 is TGTGCCAGCAGCCCTCTAGCGGGAGGGATGGGCACAGATACGCAGTATTTT. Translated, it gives CASSPLAGGMGTDTQYF.

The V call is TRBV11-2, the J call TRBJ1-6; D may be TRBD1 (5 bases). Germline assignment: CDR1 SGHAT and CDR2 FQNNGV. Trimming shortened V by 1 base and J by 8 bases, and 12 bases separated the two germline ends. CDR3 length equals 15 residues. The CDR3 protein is CASSLVQGLDSPLHF. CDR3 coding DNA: TGTGCCAGCAGCTTAGTTCAGGGCTTGGATTCACCCCTCCACTTT.

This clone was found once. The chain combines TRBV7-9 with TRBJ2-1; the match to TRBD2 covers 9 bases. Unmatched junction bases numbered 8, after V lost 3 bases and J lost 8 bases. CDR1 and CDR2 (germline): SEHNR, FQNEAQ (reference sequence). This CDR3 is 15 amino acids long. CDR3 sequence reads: CASSFHSGSPDEQFF. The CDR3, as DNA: TGTGCCAGCAGCTTCCATAGCGGGAGTCCCGATGAGCAGTTCTTC.

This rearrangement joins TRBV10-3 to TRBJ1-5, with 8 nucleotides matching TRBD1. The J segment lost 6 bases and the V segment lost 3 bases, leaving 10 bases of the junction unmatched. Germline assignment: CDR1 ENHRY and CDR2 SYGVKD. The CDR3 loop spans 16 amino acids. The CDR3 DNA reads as TGTGCCATCAGTGACGGCCGGGACAGGCAAGGTCAGCCCCAGCATTTT. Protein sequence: CAISDGRDRQGQPQHF.

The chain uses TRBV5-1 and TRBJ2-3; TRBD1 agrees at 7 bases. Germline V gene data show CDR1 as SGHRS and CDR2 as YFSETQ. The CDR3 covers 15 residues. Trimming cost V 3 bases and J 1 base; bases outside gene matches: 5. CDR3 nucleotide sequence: TGCGCCAGCAGCTCCGGACAGGCCGGCACAGATACGCAGTATTTT. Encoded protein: CASSSGQAGTDTQYF.

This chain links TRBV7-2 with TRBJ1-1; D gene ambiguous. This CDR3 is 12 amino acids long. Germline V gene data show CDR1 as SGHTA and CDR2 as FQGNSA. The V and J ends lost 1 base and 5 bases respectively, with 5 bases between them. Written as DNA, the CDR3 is TGTGCCAGCAGCTTAGTACGGACTGAAGCTTTCTTT. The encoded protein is CASSLVRTEAFF.

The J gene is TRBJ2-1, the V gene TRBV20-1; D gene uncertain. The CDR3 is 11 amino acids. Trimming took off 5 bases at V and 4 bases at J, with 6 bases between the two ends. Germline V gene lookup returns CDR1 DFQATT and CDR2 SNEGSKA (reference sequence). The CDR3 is CSAHGYNEQFF. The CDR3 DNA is TGCAGTGCTCATGGGTACAATGAGCAGTTCTTC.

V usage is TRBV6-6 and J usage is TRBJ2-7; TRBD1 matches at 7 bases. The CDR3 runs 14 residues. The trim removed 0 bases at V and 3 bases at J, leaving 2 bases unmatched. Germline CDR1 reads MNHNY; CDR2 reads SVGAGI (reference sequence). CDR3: CASSYSRTGYEQYF. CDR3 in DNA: TGTGCCAGCAGTTACTCGCGGACAGGCTACGAGCAGTACTTC.

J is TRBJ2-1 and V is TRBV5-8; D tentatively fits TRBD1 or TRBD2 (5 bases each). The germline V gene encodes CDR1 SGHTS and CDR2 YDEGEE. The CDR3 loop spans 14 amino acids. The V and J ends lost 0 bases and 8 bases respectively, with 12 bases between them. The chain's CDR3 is CASSLESGADEQFF. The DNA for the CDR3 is TGTGCCAGCAGCTTGGAATCCGGGGCCGATGAGCAGTTCTTC.

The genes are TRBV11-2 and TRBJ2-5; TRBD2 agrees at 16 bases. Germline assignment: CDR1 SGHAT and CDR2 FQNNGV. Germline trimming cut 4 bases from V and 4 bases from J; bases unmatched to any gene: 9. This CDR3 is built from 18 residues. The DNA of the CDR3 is TGTGCCAGCAGCTACCAGGGACTAGCGGGAGGGCCTGTAGAGACCCAGTACTTC. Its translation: CASSYQGLAGGPVETQYF.

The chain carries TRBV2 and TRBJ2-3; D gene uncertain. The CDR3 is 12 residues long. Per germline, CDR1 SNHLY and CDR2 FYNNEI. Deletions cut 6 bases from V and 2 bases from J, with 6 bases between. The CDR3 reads CASRQNTDTQYF. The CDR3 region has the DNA TGTGCCAGCAGACAGAACACAGATACGCAGTATTTT.

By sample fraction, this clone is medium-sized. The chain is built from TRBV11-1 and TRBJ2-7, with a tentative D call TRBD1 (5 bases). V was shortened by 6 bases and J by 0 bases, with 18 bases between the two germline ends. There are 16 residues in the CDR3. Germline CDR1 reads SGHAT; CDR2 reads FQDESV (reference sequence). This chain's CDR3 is CASRGQGRSSSYEQYF. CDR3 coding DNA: TGTGCCAGCAGAGGACAAGGCAGGTCCTCCTCCTACGAGCAGTACTTC. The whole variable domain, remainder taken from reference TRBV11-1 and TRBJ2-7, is EAEVAQSPRYKITEKSQAVAFWCDPISGHATLYWYRQILGQGPELLVQFQDESVVDDSQLPKDRFSAERLKGVDSTLKIQPAELGDSAMYLCASRGQGRSSSYEQYFGPGTRLTVT.

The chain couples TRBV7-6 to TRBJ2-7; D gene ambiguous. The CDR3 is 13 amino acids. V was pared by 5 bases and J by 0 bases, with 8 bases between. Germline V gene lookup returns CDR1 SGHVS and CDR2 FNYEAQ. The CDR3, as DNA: TGTGCCAGCAGCCAACGGTCCTCCTACGAGCAGTACTTC. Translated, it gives CASSQRSSYEQYF.

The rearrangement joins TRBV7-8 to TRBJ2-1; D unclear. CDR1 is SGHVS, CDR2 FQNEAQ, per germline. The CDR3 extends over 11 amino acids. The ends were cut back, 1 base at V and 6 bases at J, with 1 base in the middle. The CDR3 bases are TGTGCCAGCAGCTTAGGCAATGAGCAGTTCTTC. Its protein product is CASSLGNEQFF.

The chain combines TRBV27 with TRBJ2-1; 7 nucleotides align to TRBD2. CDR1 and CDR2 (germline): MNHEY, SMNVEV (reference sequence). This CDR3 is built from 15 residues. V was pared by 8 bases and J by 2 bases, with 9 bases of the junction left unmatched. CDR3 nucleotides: TGTGCCAGCTACCCACTAGCGCAAACCTACAATGAGCAGTTCTTC. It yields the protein CASYPLAQTYNEQFF.

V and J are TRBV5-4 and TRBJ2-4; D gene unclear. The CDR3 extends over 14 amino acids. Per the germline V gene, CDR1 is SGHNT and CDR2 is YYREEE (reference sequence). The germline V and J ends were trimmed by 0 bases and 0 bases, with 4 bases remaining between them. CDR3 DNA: TGTGCCAGCAGCTTGGCGGGAGCCAAAAACATTCAGTACTTC. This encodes CASSLAGAKNIQYF.

The CDR3 DNA follows: TGTGCCAGCAGCCCCAGGGTAGCGGGAAGCTACGAGCAGTACTTC. It translates to CASSPRVAGSYEQYF. This chain uses TRBV13 with TRBJ2-7; 8 nucleotides agree with TRBD2. CDR3 size: 15 residues. CDR1 is PRHDT and CDR2 is FYEKMQ in the germline V gene (reference sequence). With V trimmed by 5 bases and J by 3 bases, 9 bases remained unmatched.

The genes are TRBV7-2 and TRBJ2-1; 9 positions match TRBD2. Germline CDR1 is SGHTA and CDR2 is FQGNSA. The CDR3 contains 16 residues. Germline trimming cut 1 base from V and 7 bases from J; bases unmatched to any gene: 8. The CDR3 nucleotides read TGTGCCAGCAGCTTAGATACGGGACTAGCCCTTAATGAGCAGTTCTTC. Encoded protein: CASSLDTGLALNEQFF.

The CDR3 sequence: CASSLEGLSYEQYF. CDR3 coding DNA: TGTGCCAGCAGCTTGGAGGGACTATCCTACGAGCAGTACTTC. J is TRBJ2-7 and V is TRBV5-4; 7 bases are a match to TRBD2. The CDR3 has 14 amino acids. V dropped 0 bases and J dropped 1; count of bases not matched to a gene: 1. CDR1 SGHNT and CDR2 YYREEE come from the germline V gene (reference sequence).

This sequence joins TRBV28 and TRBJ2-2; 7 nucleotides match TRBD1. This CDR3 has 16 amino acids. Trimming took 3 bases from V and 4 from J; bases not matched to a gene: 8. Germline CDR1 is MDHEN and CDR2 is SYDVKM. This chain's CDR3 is CASSLAGAGGTGELFF. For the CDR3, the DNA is TGTGCCAGCAGTTTGGCTGGGGCAGGGGGCACCGGGGAGCTGTTTTTT.

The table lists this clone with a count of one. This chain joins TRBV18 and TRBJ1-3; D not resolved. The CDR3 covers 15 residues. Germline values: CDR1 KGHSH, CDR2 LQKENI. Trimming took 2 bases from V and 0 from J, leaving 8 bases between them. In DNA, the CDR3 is TGTGCCAGCTCACCAGGGGTTCGCTCTGGAAACACCATATATTTT. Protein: CASSPGVRSGNTIYF.

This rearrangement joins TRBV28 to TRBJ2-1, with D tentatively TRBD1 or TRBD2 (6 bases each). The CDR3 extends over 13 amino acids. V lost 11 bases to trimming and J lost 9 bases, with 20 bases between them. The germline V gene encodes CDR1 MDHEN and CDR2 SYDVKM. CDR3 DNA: TGTGCCGCCGGAAGCGGGCAGGGGATTGAGCAGTTCTTC. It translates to CAAGSGQGIEQFF.

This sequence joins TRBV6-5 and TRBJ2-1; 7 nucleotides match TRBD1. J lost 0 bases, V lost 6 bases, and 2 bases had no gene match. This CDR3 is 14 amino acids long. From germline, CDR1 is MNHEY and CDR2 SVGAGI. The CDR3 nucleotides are TGTGCCAGCAGGGGACAGCACTCCTACAATGAGCAGTTCTTC. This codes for CASRGQHSYNEQFF.

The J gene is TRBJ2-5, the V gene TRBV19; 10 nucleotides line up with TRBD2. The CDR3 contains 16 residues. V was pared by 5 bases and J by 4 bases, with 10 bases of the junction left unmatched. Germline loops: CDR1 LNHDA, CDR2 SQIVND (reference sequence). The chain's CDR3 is CASSARAGGPPETQYF. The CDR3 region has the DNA TGTGCCAGTAGTGCCCGAGCGGGAGGGCCCCCAGAGACCCAGTACTTC. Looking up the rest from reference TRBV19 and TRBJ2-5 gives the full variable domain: DGGITQSPKYLFRKEGQNVTLSCEQNLNHDAMYWYRQDPGQGLRLIYYSQIVNDFQKGDIAEGYSVSREKKESFPLTVTSAQKNPTAFYLCASSARAGGPPETQYFGPGTRLLVL.

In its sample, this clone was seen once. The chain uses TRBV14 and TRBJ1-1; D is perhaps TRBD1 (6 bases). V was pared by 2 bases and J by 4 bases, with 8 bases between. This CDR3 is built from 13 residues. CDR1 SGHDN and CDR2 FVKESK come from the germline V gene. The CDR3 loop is CASSQQGPTEAFF. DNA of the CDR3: TGTGCCAGCAGCCAACAGGGGCCCACTGAAGCTTTCTTT.

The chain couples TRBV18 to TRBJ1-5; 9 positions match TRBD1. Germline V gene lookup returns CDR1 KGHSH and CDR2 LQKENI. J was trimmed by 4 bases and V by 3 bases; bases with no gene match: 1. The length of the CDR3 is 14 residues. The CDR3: CASSPGTGNQPQHF. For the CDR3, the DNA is TGTGCCAGCTCACCCGGGACAGGGAATCAGCCCCAGCATTTT. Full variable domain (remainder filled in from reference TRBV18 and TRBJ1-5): NAGVMQNPRHLVRRRGQEARLRCSPMKGHSHVYWYRQLPEEGLKFMVYLQKENIIDESGMPKERFSAEFPKEGPSILRIQQVVRGDSAAYFCASSPGTGNQPQHFGDGTRLSIL.